One sample yielded the 24 T cell receptor beta chains listed below, sequenced in a study of vaccination effects on CD4 cells after COVID-19. Profiling relied on immunoSEQ multiplex PCR, and the TCRdb table lists in-frame clones only, not all of them. The table has more than 35,000 clones, about three quarters seen once. No antigen is known for these receptors. ViraFEST expansion of antigen-specific CD4+ T cells with viral peptide pools preceded sequencing. Investigators separated out CD4+ T cells once about eleven days of culture had passed. Their SARS-CoV-2 infection, verified by PCR, occurred between March and December 2020. The sample consisted of CD4+ T cells from PBMCs cultured with HCoV-NL63 spike peptides, taken before COVID-19 vaccination. Receptors were obtained from a human donor who had a prior SARS-CoV-2 infection.

V gene TRBV5-1 combines with J gene TRBJ1-6, with a weak D call TRBD1 (6 bases). Germline V gives CDR1 SGHRS, CDR2 YFSETQ. The CDR3 is 15 amino acids. Trimming pared 4 bases from V and 7 bases from J, leaving 15 bases between. The CDR3 region has the DNA TGCGCCAGCAGCCTGGACAGCTCGAGGAATTCACCCCTCCACTTT. It is translated as CASSLDSSRNSPLHF.

This chain joins TRBV5-6 and TRBJ1-2; unclear D gene. V was shortened by 4 bases and J by 0 bases, with 7 bases between the two germline ends. This CDR3 is 13 amino acids long. The V gene's germline CDR1 is SGHDT and CDR2 YYEEEE. The CDR3 bases are TGTGCCAGCAGCCCGCTAGCTAACTATGGCTACACCTTC. Translation: CASSPLANYGYTF.

The CDR3 loop reads CASSLSSGTAFGQFF. In nucleotides, the CDR3 is TGTGCCAGCAGCTTATCTAGCGGGACCGCCTTTGGGCAGTTCTTC. The V and J genes are TRBV11-3 and TRBJ2-1; 9 nucleotides match TRBD2. CDR1 is SGHNT, CDR2 YENEEA, per germline. Losses at the gene ends were 2 bases for V and 12 bases for J; bases not matched to a gene: 11. The CDR3 consists of 15 residues.

J is TRBJ2-1 and V is TRBV11-2, with D perhaps given as TRBD1 or TRBD2 (5 bases each). CDR1 SGHAT and CDR2 FQNNGV come from the germline V gene. The V end was cut by 3 bases, the J end by 7 bases, with 16 bases between. The CDR3 extends over 15 amino acids. CDR3: CASSFTGTYSNEQFF. The CDR3, as DNA: TGTGCCAGCAGCTTTACCGGGACCTATAGTAATGAGCAGTTCTTC.

This chain connects TRBV5-1 to TRBJ2-1; no definite D call. The CDR3 extends over 14 amino acids. V shed 0 bases and J shed 4 bases, with 8 bases lying between them. The germline gives CDR1 SGHRS, CDR2 YFSETQ. CDR3 nucleotide sequence: TGCGCCAGCAGCTTGGATGCTCGTTACAATGAGCAGTTCTTC. Encoded protein: CASSLDARYNEQFF.

This clone was observed a handful of times. A junction boundary mismatches the germline segment, possibly from a read error. The J gene is TRBJ1-2, the V gene TRBV19; possibly TRBD1 for D (5 bases). This CDR3 contains 13 residues. Germline CDR1 reads LNHDA; CDR2 reads SQIVND (reference sequence). The CDR3 here is CASSMGDYYGYTF. CDR3 in DNA: TGTGCCAGCAGTATGGGGGATTACTATGGCTACACCTTC.

This sequence joins TRBV9 and TRBJ2-7; D may be TRBD2 (5 bases). Germline CDR1 and CDR2: SGDLS and YYNGEE. The CDR3 contains 15 residues. Trimming left V 0 bases short and J 2 bases short, with 12 bases between. CDR3 nucleotides: TGTGCCAGCAGCGTAGCTTCGGGGTTCACCTACGAGCAGTACTTC. Its translation: CASSVASGFTYEQYF.

J is TRBJ1-2 and V is TRBV27, with 7 bases that match TRBD1. The germline V gene encodes CDR1 MNHEY and CDR2 SMNVEV (reference sequence). V was pared by 11 bases and J by 7 bases, with 16 bases of the junction left unmatched. CDR3 length: 14 amino acids. CDR3 bases: TGTGCCGCCGGGCAGGGGGGCGGGCTGGCTGGCTACACCTTC. Residues: CAAGQGGGLAGYTF.

The gene calls are TRBV7-8 and TRBJ2-2; possible D gene TRBD1, 5 bases. CDR1 and CDR2 (germline): SGHVS, FQNEAQ. V was shortened by 5 bases and J by 4 bases, with 20 bases between the two germline ends. The CDR3 runs 17 residues. The CDR3 here is CASSVPTALYGTGELFF. The CDR3 DNA reads as TGTGCCAGCAGCGTACCGACAGCCCTTTATGGCACCGGGGAGCTGTTTTTT.

J is TRBJ2-2 and V is TRBV3-1 (or the pseudogene TRBV3-2); 11 nucleotides line up with TRBD1. Germline V gene data show CDR1 as LGHDT and CDR2 as YNNKEL (reference sequence). The CDR3 contains 17 residues. V was clipped by 4 bases and J by 5 bases; unmatched bases: 9. This chain's CDR3 is CASSPSAGQGVTGELFF. For the CDR3, the DNA is TGTGCCAGCAGCCCAAGTGCGGGACAGGGGGTTACCGGGGAGCTGTTTTTT.

This clone has only one observation. This rearrangement joins TRBV11-2 to TRBJ2-3, with a possible D match to TRBD1 (6 bases). V was trimmed by 1 base and J by 0 bases, leaving 8 bases between them. Germline V gene sequence: CDR1 SGHAT, CDR2 FQNNGV. The CDR3 runs to 15 residues. Here the CDR3 reads CASSLVGGSTDTQYF. As DNA, the CDR3 is TGTGCCAGCAGCTTAGTAGGGGGTAGCACAGATACGCAGTATTTT.

This sequence joins TRBV18 and TRBJ1-4; 8 bases are a match to TRBD1. Germline-derived CDR1 and CDR2 are KGHSH and LQKENI. The V segment lost 0 bases and the J segment 8 bases; nucleotides outside the gene matches: 8. The CDR3 is 16 amino acids. The CDR3 nucleotides read TGTGCCAGCTCACCACCCCAGACAGGGGTAGGAGAAAAACTGTTTTTT. Residues: CASSPPQTGVGEKLFF.

This sequence joins TRBV3-1 (or the pseudogene TRBV3-2) and TRBJ2-7; no reliable D call. CDR1 and CDR2 (germline): LGHDT, YNNKEL (reference sequence). V shed 4 bases and J shed 3 bases, with 10 bases lying between them. This CDR3 spans 13 amino acids. This chain's CDR3 is CASSLRNLYEQYF. DNA for the CDR3: TGTGCCAGCAGCCTCCGGAATCTCTACGAGCAGTACTTC.

This chain connects TRBV2 to TRBJ2-5; D might be TRBD1 (8 bases). This CDR3 has 12 residues. Germline assignment: CDR1 SNHLY and CDR2 FYNNEI. Trimming cost V 8 bases and J 4 bases, with 11 bases left between them. The CDR3: CASYRGGETQYF. The DNA of the CDR3 is TGTGCCAGCTACAGGGGGGGAGAGACCCAGTACTTC. Based on the CDR3 plus reference TRBV2 and TRBJ2-5, the full variable domain is EPEVTQTPSHQVTQMGQEVILRCVPISNHLYFYWYRQILGQKVEFLVSFYNNEISEKSEIFDDQFSVERPDGSNFTLKIRSTKLEDSAMYFCASYRGGETQYFGPGTRLLVL.

The chain carries TRBV12-5 and TRBJ2-2, with 9 bases that match TRBD2. CDR3 length equals 15 residues. CDR1 is LGHNT, CDR2 FRNRAP, per germline. V dropped 7 bases and J dropped 6; count of bases not matched to a gene: 9. The CDR3: CASAQGGGRAGELFF. In DNA, the CDR3 is TGTGCTAGTGCACAGGGTGGCGGGAGGGCCGGGGAGCTGTTTTTT.

The V call is TRBV5-4, the J call TRBJ2-6, with D hard to call. Deletions cut 0 bases from V and 1 base from J, with 8 bases between. CDR3 length equals 16 residues. Germline V CDR1 and CDR2: SGHNT, YYREEE (reference sequence). The CDR3 reads CASSLALQSGANVLTF. The CDR3 DNA follows: TGTGCCAGCAGCTTGGCCTTGCAATCTGGGGCCAACGTCCTGACTTTC.

The rearrangement links TRBV9 to TRBJ2-7; TRBD2 agrees at 9 bases. Per germline, CDR1 SGDLS and CDR2 YYNGEE. V dropped 3 bases and J dropped 4; count of bases not matched to a gene: 11. The CDR3 consists of 16 residues. The DNA for the CDR3 is TGTGCCAGCAGCGGGGGAGGACTAGCGCCCTGGTACGAGCAGTACTTC. This codes for CASSGGGLAPWYEQYF.

The V call is TRBV5-5, the J call TRBJ2-7; D is perhaps TRBD1 or TRBD2 (6 bases each). CDR1 is SGHKS and CDR2 is YYEKEE in the germline V gene (reference sequence). This CDR3 is 16 amino acids long. Trimming removed 4 bases from V and 2 bases from J, with 19 bases in between. This chain's CDR3 is CASSANPGRGPYEQYF. The DNA for the CDR3 is TGTGCCAGCAGCGCGAACCCGGGACGGGGGCCCTACGAGCAGTACTTC.

This sequence joins TRBV18 and TRBJ1-2; D possibly corresponds to TRBD1 (6 bases). V gave up 6 bases and J gave up 4 bases, with 12 bases separating them. The length of the CDR3 is 13 residues. Germline assignment: CDR1 KGHSH and CDR2 LQKENI. CDR3 protein: CASSPGTTYGYTF. The CDR3 nucleotides are TGTGCCAGCTCGCCCGGGACAACCTATGGCTACACCTTC.

The chain employs TRBV21-1 and TRBJ2-2. TRBV21-1 represents a pseudogene. The CDR3 loop spans 14 amino acids. This CDR3 reads CASSKATWAGELFF. CDR3 nucleotide sequence: TGTGCCAGCAGCAAAGCCACATGGGCCGGGGAGCTGTTTTTT.

The gene calls are TRBV30 and TRBJ1-2; maybe TRBD1 (6 bases). CDR1 and CDR2 from the germline V gene are GTSNPN and SVGIG (reference sequence). V dropped 0 bases and J dropped 8 bases, with 13 bases sitting between them. The CDR3 is 13 residues long. Here the CDR3 DNA reads TGTGCCTGGAGTGTACAGGGCGATCGCGGCTACACCTTC. Protein: CAWSVQGDRGYTF.

CDR3 protein: CSVGGTQNNEQFF. CDR3 in DNA: TGCAGCGTGGGTGGGACACAAAACAATGAGCAGTTCTTC. The chain has TRBV29-1 and TRBJ2-1, with a tentative D call TRBD1 (6 bases). The V end lost 6 bases, the J end lost 5 bases, and 14 bases lay between the germline ends. The length of the CDR3 is 13 residues. The germline gives CDR1 SQVTM, CDR2 ANQGSEA.

The gene calls are TRBV19 and TRBJ2-3, with a tentative D call TRBD1 (6 bases). The V end lost 5 bases, the J end lost 2 bases, and 20 bases lay between the germline ends. Germline CDR1 is LNHDA and CDR2 is SQIVND (reference sequence). The CDR3 has 17 amino acids. CDR3 coding DNA: TGTGCCAGTAGTTCACCGACAGGTCCTTTATACACAGATACGCAGTATTTT. This codes for CASSSPTGPLYTDTQYF.

The chain uses TRBV11-2 and TRBJ1-3, with D possibly matching TRBD1 (6 bases). This CDR3 region has 17 residues. Germline-derived CDR1 and CDR2 are SGHAT and FQNNGV. Trimming took off 4 bases at V and 0 bases at J, with 16 bases between the two ends. CDR3 region: CASSSPSGTSSGNTIYF. The CDR3 nucleotides are TGTGCCAGCAGCTCACCCTCCGGGACAAGCTCTGGAAACACCATATATTTT.